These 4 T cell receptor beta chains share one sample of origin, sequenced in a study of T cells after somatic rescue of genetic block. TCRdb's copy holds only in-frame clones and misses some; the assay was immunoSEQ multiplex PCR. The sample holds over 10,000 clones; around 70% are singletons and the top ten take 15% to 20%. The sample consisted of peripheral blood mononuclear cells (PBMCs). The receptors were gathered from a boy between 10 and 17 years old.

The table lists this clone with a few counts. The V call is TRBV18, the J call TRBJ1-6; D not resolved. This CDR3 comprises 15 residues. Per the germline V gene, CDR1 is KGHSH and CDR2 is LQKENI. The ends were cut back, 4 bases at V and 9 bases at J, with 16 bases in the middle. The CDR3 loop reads CASSQSAEGFSPLHF. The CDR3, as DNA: TGTGCCAGCTCACAATCGGCGGAGGGCTTTTCACCCCTCCACTTT. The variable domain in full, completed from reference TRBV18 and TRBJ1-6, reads NAGVMQNPRHLVRRRGQEARLRCSPMKGHSHVYWYRQLPEEGLKFMVYLQKENIIDESGMPKERFSAEFPKEGPSILRIQQVVRGDSAAYFCASSQSAEGFSPLHFGNGTRLTVT.

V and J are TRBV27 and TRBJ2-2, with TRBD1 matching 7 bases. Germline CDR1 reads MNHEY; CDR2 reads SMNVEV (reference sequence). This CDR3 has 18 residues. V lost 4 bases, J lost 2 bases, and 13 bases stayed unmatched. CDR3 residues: CASSSRTFDRVNTGELFF. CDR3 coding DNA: TGTGCCAGCAGTTCCCGCACCTTCGACAGGGTTAACACCGGGGAGCTGTTTTTT.

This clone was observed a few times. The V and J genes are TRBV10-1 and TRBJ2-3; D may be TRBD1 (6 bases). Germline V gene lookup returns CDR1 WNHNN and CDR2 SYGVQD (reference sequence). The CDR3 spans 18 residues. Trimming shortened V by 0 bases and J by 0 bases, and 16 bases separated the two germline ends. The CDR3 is CASSESRGNIPSTDTQYF. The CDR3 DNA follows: TGCGCCAGCAGTGAGTCCAGGGGTAACATCCCTAGCACAGATACGCAGTATTTT.

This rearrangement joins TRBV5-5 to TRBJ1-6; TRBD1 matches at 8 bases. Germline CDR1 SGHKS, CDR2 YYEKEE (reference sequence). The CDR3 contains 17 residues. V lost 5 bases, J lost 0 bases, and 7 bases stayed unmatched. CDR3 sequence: CASRPGTGSSYNSPLHF. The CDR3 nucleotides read TGTGCCAGCAGGCCCGGGACAGGAAGCTCCTATAATTCACCCCTCCACTTT.